The 26 T cell receptor beta chains given below trace back to one sample, sequenced in a study of cytomegalovirus exposure and HLA in healthy donors. PCR amplification relied on 60 Vbeta primers (plus 13 Jbeta primers). TCRdb's table, derived via immunoSEQ multiplex PCR, lists solely in-frame clones and lacks some. The sample carries around 110,000 clones, more than 65% recorded once. Source material: PBMCs. The source of these receptors is a woman aged 30 to 39 in good health and CMV-seronegative.

The rearrangement links TRBV5-8 to TRBJ1-1, with a possible D match to TRBD1 (5 bases). CDR1 is SGHTS and CDR2 is YDEGEE in the germline V gene. The V gene lost 4 bases and the J gene lost 5 bases, with 12 bases spanning the gap. The CDR3 has 13 residues. CDR3 in amino acids: CASSDWGGTEAFF. CDR3 nucleotide sequence: TGTGCCAGCAGCGACTGGGGGGGTACTGAAGCTTTCTTT.

V usage is TRBV30 and J usage is TRBJ1-1; no clear D. The CDR3 has 11 amino acids. CDR1 is GTSNPN, CDR2 SVGIG, per germline (reference sequence). V gave up 6 bases and J gave up 11 bases, with 16 bases separating them. CDR3: CACLGEGYAFF. The CDR3 bases are TGTGCCTGCCTCGGGGAGGGTTACGCTTTCTTT.

This sequence joins TRBV18 and TRBJ1-4; 10 nucleotides align to TRBD1. CDR3 length: 14 residues. Germline CDR1 and CDR2: KGHSH and LQKENI. With 5 bases clipped from V and 7 bases from J, the junction kept 4 bases outside the gene matches. CDR3 bases: TGTGCCAGCTCAGCGGGACAGGGGAGTGAAAAACTGTTTTTT. Encoded protein: CASSAGQGSEKLFF.

This clone occurred once. The chain carries TRBV9 and TRBJ1-4, with D possibly matching TRBD1 (6 bases). There are 14 residues in the CDR3. The germline gives CDR1 SGDLS, CDR2 YYNGEE. Between the trimmed V and J ends, which lost 4 bases and 2 bases, there was a span of 9 bases. The CDR3 DNA follows: TGTGCCAGCAGCCCCAGGGGTACTAATGAAAAACTGTTTTTT. Its translation is CASSPRGTNEKLFF.

The genes are TRBV30 and TRBJ2-1; 9 bases match TRBD2. Per germline, CDR1 GTSNPN and CDR2 SVGIG (reference sequence). V shed 7 bases and J 9 bases; nucleotides not matched to a gene: 13. The CDR3 spans 14 residues. DNA for the CDR3: TGTGCCTCCGAACGGAGCGGGGGGTGGGGTGAGCAGTTCTTC. It specifies CASERSGGWGEQFF.

The J gene is TRBJ2-7, the V gene TRBV15, with 8 bases matching TRBD1. Unmatched junction bases numbered 6, after V lost 4 bases and J lost 1 base. Germline V gene lookup returns CDR1 LNHNV and CDR2 YYDKDF (reference sequence). The CDR3 length is 15 residues. Here the CDR3 reads CATSILRQGSYEQYF. As DNA, the CDR3 is TGTGCCACCAGCATCCTCAGACAGGGGTCCTACGAGCAGTACTTC.

This chain joins TRBV7-3 and TRBJ2-7, with 9 bases fitting TRBD1. Germline CDR1 reads SGHTA; CDR2 reads FQGTGA. The CDR3 totals 13 residues. Unmatched junction bases numbered 3, after V lost 5 bases and J lost 4 bases. The CDR3 reads CASSHDRGYEQYF. The CDR3 nucleotides read TGTGCCAGCAGCCATGACAGGGGGTACGAGCAGTACTTC.

This chain joins TRBV7-6 and TRBJ2-7; 9 bases are shared with TRBD2. V trimming: 3 bases; J trimming: 3 bases; junction bases outside the gene matches: 0. Germline CDR1 reads SGHVS; CDR2 reads FNYEAQ. This CDR3 region has 13 residues. The CDR3 loop reads CASSLTSGYEQYF. CDR3 in DNA: TGTGCCAGCAGCTTGACTAGCGGCTACGAGCAGTACTTC.

This chain joins TRBV5-8 and TRBJ1-2; D remains ambiguous. Germline V gene data show CDR1 as SGHTS and CDR2 as YDEGEE. CDR3 length equals 13 residues. Deletions cut 5 bases from V and 8 bases from J, with 16 bases between. The CDR3 here is CASSYGLTGGYTF. The CDR3 region has the DNA TGTGCCAGCAGTTATGGACTTACTGGAGGCTACACCTTC.

The chain joins TRBV11-2 to TRBJ1-1, with D maybe TRBD1 (6 bases). Trimming cost V 5 bases and J 5 bases, with 12 bases left between them. The CDR3 totals 13 residues. Germline V CDR1 and CDR2: SGHAT, FQNNGV. The CDR3 sequence: CASSRTVDTEAFF. CDR3 coding DNA: TGTGCCAGCAGCAGGACAGTTGATACTGAAGCTTTCTTT.

This chain uses TRBV6-5 with TRBJ1-2; 9 bases map to TRBD1. The CDR3 length is 15 residues. V was clipped by 4 bases and J by 8 bases; unmatched bases: 11. Germline lookup yields CDR1 MNHEY and CDR2 SVGAGI. The CDR3 reads CASSSEPTGGGGYTF. The CDR3, as DNA: TGTGCCAGCAGTTCGGAACCTACAGGGGGCGGCGGCTACACCTTC.

This clone was found once. The V call is TRBV10-3, the J call TRBJ1-1; the match to TRBD1 covers 9 bases. The CDR3 runs 15 residues. The ends lost 4 bases at V and 0 bases at J; junction bases unmatched: 3. Germline loops: CDR1 ENHRY, CDR2 SYGVKD. The DNA of the CDR3 is TGTGCCATCAGTGCAGGACAGGGGATGAACACTGAAGCTTTCTTT. This translates into CAISAGQGMNTEAFF.

The chain uses TRBV5-6 and TRBJ1-1, with D possibly matching TRBD1 (5 bases). The CDR3 contains 13 residues. The germline CDR1 and CDR2 sequences are SGHDT and YYEEEE. The V gene lost 6 bases and the J gene lost 8 bases, with 17 bases spanning the gap. The CDR3 protein is CASTYGTVDEAFF. The DNA for the CDR3 is TGTGCCAGCACCTACGGGACTGTAGACGAAGCTTTCTTT.

The gene calls are TRBV19 and TRBJ2-3; 12 bases match TRBD2. The germline V gene has CDR1 LNHDA and CDR2 SQIVND (reference sequence). This CDR3 region has 12 residues. J was trimmed by 10 bases and V by 4 bases; bases with no gene match: 0. CDR3 sequence reads: CASSTSGRAQYF. The CDR3 DNA is TGTGCCAGTAGTACTAGCGGGAGGGCGCAGTATTTT.

The chain recombines TRBV7-2 with TRBJ2-1; the match to TRBD1 covers 10 bases. The CDR3 is made up of 16 amino acids. Trimming took 5 bases from V and 5 from J; bases not matched to a gene: 9. CDR1 and CDR2 (germline): SGHTA, FQGNSA. CDR3 bases: TGTGCCAGCAGCCCTAGGGGGACAGGGGTGCACAATGAGCAGTTCTTC. Protein product: CASSPRGTGVHNEQFF.

The CDR3 DNA follows: TGCGCCAGCAGCCGAGAGATAGCGGGGGGGAACACAGATACGCAGTATTTT. Its protein is CASSREIAGGNTDTQYF. The rearrangement uses TRBV4-1 and TRBJ2-3, with TRBD2 identical over 11 bases. The CDR3 runs to 17 residues. With 4 bases clipped from V and 2 bases from J, the junction kept 8 bases outside the gene matches. Germline V gene sequence: CDR1 MGHRA, CDR2 YSYEKL.

The V and J genes are TRBV5-1 and TRBJ2-1, with TRBD1 matching 7 bases. There are 14 residues in the CDR3. The V segment lost 3 bases and the J segment 1 base; nucleotides outside the gene matches: 1. CDR1 and CDR2 from the germline V gene are SGHRS and YFSETQ. DNA for the CDR3: TGCGCCAGCAGCTGGGGACAGTCCTACAATGAGCAGTTCTTC. It encodes CASSWGQSYNEQFF.

The chain uses TRBV6-5 and TRBJ1-5, with a possible D match to TRBD1 (6 bases). This CDR3 spans 14 amino acids. Germline V gene lookup returns CDR1 MNHEY and CDR2 SVGAGI. V lost 5 bases, J lost 3 bases, and 11 bases lay in between. CDR3 bases: TGTGCCAGCAGTACAGGGAGGGTCAATCAGCCCCAGCATTTT. Protein: CASSTGRVNQPQHF.

The sample holds a few counts of this clone. The J gene is TRBJ1-1, the V gene TRBV6-5; D possibly corresponds to TRBD1 (5 bases). In germline, CDR1 is MNHEY, CDR2 SVGAGI. V was trimmed by 1 base and J by 4 bases, leaving 10 bases between them. CDR3 size: 14 residues. In nucleotides, the CDR3 is TGTGCCAGCAGTTACTTGGGGGGAAGCACTGAAGCTTTCTTT. Protein: CASSYLGGSTEAFF.

V gene TRBV2 combines with J gene TRBJ2-7, with no clear D. V was clipped by 2 bases and J by 5 bases, with 16 bases between them. CDR3 size: 15 residues. Per germline, CDR1 SNHLY and CDR2 FYNNEI. CDR3 nucleotides: TGTGCCAGCAGTGAACGGTCGTGGAGCGCTGACGAGCAGTACTTC. Residues: CASSERSWSADEQYF.

The chain couples TRBV19 to TRBJ2-7, with TRBD1 matching over 10 bases. CDR3 length equals 15 residues. Looked up from germline, CDR1 is LNHDA and CDR2 is SQIVND (reference sequence). V lost 6 bases, J lost 7 bases, and 12 bases stayed unmatched. The CDR3 reads CASSKGGTGVGEQYF. In nucleotides, the CDR3 is TGTGCCAGTAGCAAAGGAGGGACAGGGGTAGGGGAGCAGTACTTC.

The chain couples TRBV7-2 to TRBJ1-5, with D uncertain. In germline, CDR1 is SGHTA, CDR2 FQGNSA. V gave up 1 base and J gave up 4 bases, with 11 bases separating them. CDR3 length equals 15 residues. As DNA, the CDR3 is TGTGCCAGCAGCTTAGTTGGAGGGATGAATCAGCCCCAGCATTTT. It codes for CASSLVGGMNQPQHF. The full variable domain, with the rest looked up from reference TRBV7-2 and TRBJ1-5, is GAGVSQSPSNKVTEKGKDVELRCDPISGHTALYWYRQSLGQGLEFLIYFQGNSAPDKSGLPSDRFSAERTGGSVSTLTIQRTQQEDSAVYLCASSLVGGMNQPQHFGDGTRLSIL.

To note about this clone: The sample holds other DNA sequences that translate to the same CDR3. V is TRBV5-1 and J is TRBJ1-4; 7 nucleotides line up with TRBD1. The CDR3 is 14 residues long. Losses at the gene ends were 0 bases for V and 8 bases for J; bases not matched to a gene: 4. Looked up from germline, CDR1 is SGHRS and CDR2 is YFSETQ. CDR3 in DNA: TGCGCCAGCAGCTTGGGACAGGGTAGAGAAAAACTGTTTTTT. Translation: CASSLGQGREKLFF.

The V call is TRBV6-1, the J call TRBJ1-5, with TRBD1 matching over 9 bases. Per the germline V gene, CDR1 is MNHNS and CDR2 is SASEGT. The V and J ends lost 5 bases and 1 base, in that order; junction bases with no gene match: 9. The CDR3 sequence is 17 residues long. The CDR3: CASSKGTGLQSNQPQHF. The CDR3 bases are TGTGCCAGCAGTAAAGGGACAGGGCTTCAAAGCAATCAGCCCCAGCATTTT.

This clone was detected a few times. The CDR3 DNA reads TGCGCCAGCGGAGGACAGGGGTATGGCTACACCTTC. Protein sequence: CASGGQGYGYTF. V usage is TRBV5-1 and J usage is TRBJ1-2; 9 nucleotides align to TRBD1. Germline CDR1 SGHRS, CDR2 YFSETQ. V gave up 7 bases and J gave up 5 bases; unmatched junction bases: 3. The CDR3 extends over 12 amino acids.

The chain joins TRBV5-6 to TRBJ1-4; D not certain. Trimming removed 1 base at V and 4 bases at J, with 11 bases between. The CDR3 spans 15 residues. The germline V gene encodes CDR1 SGHDT and CDR2 YYEEEE. The CDR3 DNA is TGTGCCAGCAGCTTGTCCGGAGGTTATAATGAAAAACTGTTTTTT. Translated, it gives CASSLSGGYNEKLFF.